This T cell receptor beta chain was sequenced for a study of graft-versus-host responses after intestinal transplantation. Turning to the study itself: Multivisceral, liver-intestinal, or isolated intestinal grafts were transplanted into recipients.

Sequenced by immunoSEQ multiplex PCR; TCRdb stores in-frame clones only, minus some. The repertoire has some 40,000 clones, about 90% of them found once; the top ten carry over 2%. The CDR3 length is 15 residues. Germline CDR1 is SGHNT and CDR2 is YYREEE (reference sequence). Regarding the study as a whole: GvH clones surfaced in recipient marrow, some emerging earlier in ileum or blood.

A remark on this clone: Its specificity is unknown. The junction departs from germline at one end; a sequencing error may be responsible.

The sample in question was PBMCs, obtained approximately 310 days after intestinal transplant. The V call is TRBV5-4, the J call TRBJ2-5; 10 positions agree with TRBD2. This clonotype was sampled from a human patient who received an intestinal transplant, so some T cells may come from the graft donor. CDR3 coding DNA: TGTGCCAACAGCTTTGGGACTAGCGATGGCCCGACCCAGTACTTC. As protein: CANSFGTSDGPTQYF.